Listed here are 13 T cell receptor beta chains from one sample, sequenced in a study of persistence of HIV-infected CD4 T cells. Their antigens remain unidentified. This nonspecific control used anti-CD3/anti-CD28 bead stimulation of CD4+ T cells. CD4+ T cells upregulating both CD40 ligand and CD69 were sorted as responding cells. The libraries were made with immunoSEQ version 4 in survey mode. Profiled with immunoSEQ multiplex PCR; TCRdb holds only in-frame clones, not every one. Of around 39,000 clones detected, 70% to 90% appear once; the ten largest clones hold approximately 0.97%. The starting material was CD4+ T cells sorted from PBMCs after roughly 18-hour stimulation, obtained from a patient who received antiretroviral therapy. The receptors come from an adult man with HIV who was CMV-seropositive.

This clone came up once. The chain couples TRBV6-5 to TRBJ2-1; 11 nucleotides line up with TRBD2. The J segment lost 7 bases and the V segment lost 8 bases, leaving 7 bases of the junction unmatched. Per germline, CDR1 MNHEY and CDR2 SVGAGI. This CDR3 spans 14 amino acids. CDR3 residues: CASLRLAGQNEQFF. In DNA, the CDR3 is TGTGCCAGCCTCCGACTAGCGGGGCAAAATGAGCAGTTCTTC.

This clone was detected only once. The V and J genes are TRBV5-1 and TRBJ2-7; perhaps TRBD1 as D (6 bases). Between the trimmed V and J ends, which lost 4 bases and 0 bases, there was a span of 14 bases. The germline V gene has CDR1 SGHRS and CDR2 YFSETQ. CDR3 length: 15 residues. The CDR3 DNA is TGCGCCAGCAGCATCCGACAGGACCGCTCCTACGAGCAGTACTTC. The encoded protein is CASSIRQDRSYEQYF.

This clone has only one observation. This sequence joins TRBV24-1 and TRBJ2-3, with D perhaps matching TRBD2 (6 bases). CDR3 length: 15 residues. Germline V lookup: CDR1 KGHDR, CDR2 SFDVKD. The ends were cut back, 2 bases at V and 6 bases at J, with 14 bases in the middle. The CDR3 protein is CATSDWTTAGDTQYF. For the CDR3, the DNA is TGTGCCACCAGTGATTGGACTACCGCGGGGGATACGCAGTATTTT.

V usage is TRBV6-1 and J usage is TRBJ1-5; D remains ambiguous. There are 13 residues in the CDR3. V was trimmed by 2 bases and J by 10 bases, leaving 12 bases between them. CDR1 and CDR2 (germline): MNHNS, SASEGT. The DNA of the CDR3 is TGTGCCAGCAGTGAAAGAGGACGGGATCCCCAGCATTTT. Amino acid sequence: CASSERGRDPQHF.

This chain uses TRBV18 with TRBJ1-1; no clear D gene. CDR3 length: 14 amino acids. The V end was cut by 2 bases, the J end by 11 bases, with 18 bases between. Germline CDR1 and CDR2: KGHSH and LQKENI. For the CDR3, the DNA is TGTGCCAGCTCACCAGGAGGTGGAGGGCGGGCGGCTTTCTTT. This encodes CASSPGGGGRAAFF.

V usage is TRBV6-5 and J usage is TRBJ2-3; perhaps TRBD1 as D (6 bases). The length of the CDR3 is 15 residues. Germline V gene data show CDR1 as MNHEY and CDR2 as SVGAGI. The ends were cut back, 5 bases at V and 4 bases at J, with 16 bases in the middle. The CDR3 nucleotides are TGTGCCAGCAGTCCCCCGGGTCAGGGGCCAGATACGCAGTATTTT. This sequence encodes CASSPPGQGPDTQYF.

V gene TRBV29-1 combines with J gene TRBJ1-1; D is unresolved. CDR3 length: 14 amino acids. The germline CDR1 and CDR2 sequences are SQVTM and ANQGSEA. The V and J ends lost 7 bases and 1 base respectively, with 16 bases between them. The CDR3 loop is CSAPRPPANTEAFF. The CDR3 DNA is TGCAGCGCCCCCCGGCCCCCAGCGAACACTGAAGCTTTCTTT.

In DNA, the CDR3 is TGTGCCAGCTCTTACCCCGGACAGGGGTTCTACGAGCAGTACTTC. It encodes CASSYPGQGFYEQYF. The V gene is TRBV18, the J gene TRBJ2-7, with 9 bases lining up with TRBD1. Trimming cost V 6 bases and J 3 bases; bases outside gene matches: 9. Per the germline V gene, CDR1 is KGHSH and CDR2 is LQKENI. The CDR3 loop spans 15 amino acids.

The chain is built from TRBV4-2 and TRBJ1-2; unclear D gene. Trimming removed 0 bases from V and 12 bases from J, with 14 bases in between. CDR1 is LGHNA, CDR2 YNFKEQ, per germline. The CDR3 has 13 residues. DNA for the CDR3: TGTGCCAGCAGCCAAGATGGCAGGACCCGGCACACCTTC. Its translation is CASSQDGRTRHTF.

This clone has only one observation. The chain is built from TRBV7-8 and TRBJ1-6, with 8 bases matching TRBD1. The CDR3 is 15 residues long. Trimming removed 5 bases from V and 10 bases from J; junction bases left unmatched: 10. The germline CDR1 and CDR2 sequences are SGHVS and FQNEAQ. CDR3 DNA: TGTGCCAGCAGCCCTCCAGGGGGCGTGCGGTCACCCCTCCACTTT. It codes for CASSPPGGVRSPLHF.

The chain carries TRBV5-1 and TRBJ1-6, with 10 bases aligning to TRBD1. From germline, CDR1 is SGHRS and CDR2 YFSETQ. The CDR3 contains 15 residues. The V and J ends lost 2 bases and 9 bases, in that order; junction bases with no gene match: 5. This CDR3 reads CASSFDRDRGSPLHF. The CDR3 DNA reads TGCGCCAGCAGCTTCGACCGGGACAGGGGTTCACCCCTCCACTTT. Complete variable domain (other parts from reference TRBV5-1 and TRBJ1-6): KAGVTQTPRYLIKTRGQQVTLSCSPISGHRSVSWYQQTPGQGLQFLFEYFSETQRNKGNFPGRFSGRQFSNSRSEMNVSTLELGDSALYLCASSFDRDRGSPLHFGNGTRLTVT.

The rearrangement joins TRBV5-1 to TRBJ2-3; D gene uncertain. CDR3 size: 13 residues. V lost 9 bases to trimming and J lost 4 bases, with 15 bases between them. From germline, CDR1 is SGHRS and CDR2 YFSETQ. CDR3 sequence: CATSSRVSDTQYF. The CDR3 nucleotides read TGCGCCACCTCTTCTAGGGTGTCAGATACGCAGTATTTT.

The V gene is TRBV6-6, the J gene TRBJ2-7; maybe TRBD2 (5 bases). The germline V gene encodes CDR1 MNHNY and CDR2 SVGAGI (reference sequence). This CDR3 is built from 13 residues. Trimming removed 2 bases from V and 5 bases from J, with 10 bases in between. The CDR3 protein is CASSYIPRDEQYF. In DNA form, the CDR3 reads TGTGCCAGCAGTTACATCCCGCGGGACGAGCAGTACTTC.